The 29 T cell receptor beta chains reported below all come from one sample, sequenced in a study of T cell responses to AZD1222 COVID-19 vaccine. Method: immunoSEQ multiplex PCR; TCRdb's copy keeps in-frame clones and lacks some. The sample lists under 150,000 clones, roughly 89% occurring once. The material was peripheral blood, obtained on day 0 of AZD1222 vaccination. Receptors were obtained from an adult in good health.

This clone was counted a few times. The chain links TRBV5-1 to TRBJ2-1, with a possible D match to TRBD1 (6 bases). The CDR3 length is 15 residues. Germline V gene sequence: CDR1 SGHRS, CDR2 YFSETQ. V was clipped by 2 bases and J by 0 bases, with 9 bases between them. CDR3 bases: TGCGCCAGCAGCTTCCGGGACACCTCCTACAATGAGCAGTTCTTC. Protein product: CASSFRDTSYNEQFF.

The rearrangement joins TRBV5-4 to TRBJ2-1; 10 positions match TRBD2. Germline CDR1 and CDR2: SGHNT and YYREEE (reference sequence). This CDR3 is built from 17 residues. Trimming cost V 0 bases and J 7 bases; bases outside gene matches: 10. The DNA for the CDR3 is TGTGCCAGCAGCTTGGGGGGTATAGCGGGAGGATTAAATGAGCAGTTCTTC. Amino acids: CASSLGGIAGGLNEQFF.

V gene TRBV7-8 combines with J gene TRBJ1-4; 9 bases line up with TRBD1. The CDR3 has 13 amino acids. From germline, CDR1 is SGHVS and CDR2 FQNEAQ. Trimming took 5 bases from V and 10 from J; bases not matched to a gene: 5. CDR3 loop: CASSLDRGGKLFF. Written as DNA, the CDR3 is TGTGCCAGCAGCCTGGACAGGGGAGGAAAACTGTTTTTT. Combining the CDR3 with reference TRBV7-8 and TRBJ1-4 gives the whole variable domain GAGVSQSPRYKVAKRGQDVALRCDPISGHVSLFWYQQALGQGPEFLTYFQNEAQLDKSGLPSDRFFAERPEGSVSTLKIQRTQQEDSAVYLCASSLDRGGKLFFGSGTQLSVL.

The V and J genes are TRBV10-3 and TRBJ2-7; D is unresolved. The germline V gene encodes CDR1 ENHRY and CDR2 SYGVKD. V dropped 6 bases and J dropped 5 bases, with 14 bases sitting between them. The CDR3 is 13 residues long. The chain's CDR3 is CAISESKLHEQYF. The CDR3 region has the DNA TGTGCCATCAGCGAGAGCAAGCTCCACGAGCAGTACTTC.

The genes are TRBV28 and TRBJ2-7; 12 bases match TRBD2. Unmatched junction bases numbered 4, after V lost 7 bases and J lost 3 bases. Germline V gene lookup returns CDR1 MDHEN and CDR2 SYDVKM. The CDR3 totals 14 residues. The CDR3 sequence is CASTRLAGDYEQYF. The CDR3 bases are TGTGCCAGCACCCGACTAGCGGGGGACTACGAGCAGTACTTC. The entire variable domain, with the rest obtained from reference TRBV28 and TRBJ2-7, is as follows: DVKVTQSSRYLVKRTGEKVFLECVQDMDHENMFWYRQDPGLGLRLIYFSYDVKMKEKGDIPEGYSVSREKKERFSLILESASTNQTSMYLCASTRLAGDYEQYFGPGTRLTVT.

A single count supports this clone. The V and J genes are TRBV10-1 and TRBJ2-2; 10 bases match TRBD2. Germline CDR1 reads WNHNN; CDR2 reads SYGVQD (reference sequence). This CDR3 region has 14 residues. V dropped 8 bases and J dropped 1; count of bases not matched to a gene: 1. The CDR3 sequence is CASASGGNTGELFF. The CDR3 DNA reads TGCGCCAGCGCTAGCGGGGGGAACACCGGGGAGCTGTTTTTT.

The chain joins TRBV19 to TRBJ2-7; 12 bases line up with TRBD2. Trimming took 4 bases from V and 1 from J; bases not matched to a gene: 2. Germline assignment: CDR1 LNHDA and CDR2 SQIVND (reference sequence). This CDR3 comprises 15 residues. The CDR3 spells CASSRLAGESYEQYF. For the CDR3, the DNA is TGTGCCAGTAGTAGACTAGCGGGAGAATCCTACGAGCAGTACTTC.

The table lists this clone with a count of one. This chain connects TRBV28 to TRBJ1-5, with D possibly being TRBD1 (5 bases). Per the germline V gene, CDR1 is MDHEN and CDR2 is SYDVKM. V lost 5 bases, J lost 0 bases, and 14 bases lay in between. This CDR3 comprises 16 residues. The chain's CDR3 is CASSPWDGFSNQPQHF. For the CDR3, the DNA is TGTGCCAGCAGTCCTTGGGACGGTTTTAGCAATCAGCCCCAGCATTTT.

The chain links TRBV7-2 to TRBJ1-2; D might be TRBD1 (6 bases). This CDR3 is 13 amino acids long. Germline V lookup: CDR1 SGHTA, CDR2 FQGNSA. V lost 0 bases and J lost 6, with 8 bases in between. CDR3 coding DNA: TGTGCCAGCAGCTTAGCACAGGGTGATGGCTACACCTTC. Its translation is CASSLAQGDGYTF.

The chain links TRBV18 to TRBJ1-3; possibly TRBD1 for D (6 bases). Germline V gene lookup returns CDR1 KGHSH and CDR2 LQKENI. This CDR3 is 19 amino acids long. Deletions cut 0 bases from V and 2 bases from J, with 20 bases between. The CDR3 bases are TGTGCCAGCTCACCACCGCTCGGTTACGGGGGCTCAGCTGGAAACACCATATATTTT. Protein sequence: CASSPPLGYGGSAGNTIYF.

This clone was observed once. V gene TRBV15 combines with J gene TRBJ1-1; D gene ambiguous. The CDR3 has 13 residues. Germline CDR1 is LNHNV and CDR2 is YYDKDF (reference sequence). V gave up 0 bases and J gave up 4 bases, with 6 bases separating them. The DNA for the CDR3 is TGTGCCACCAGCAGAGAATGGGGCACTGAAGCTTTCTTT. This gives the protein CATSREWGTEAFF.

The gene calls are TRBV27 and TRBJ1-1, with D hard to call. Germline assignment: CDR1 MNHEY and CDR2 SMNVEV (reference sequence). The CDR3 extends over 13 amino acids. V was pared by 5 bases and J by 2 bases, with 9 bases between. The CDR3 reads CASSPLPNTEAFF. CDR3 coding DNA: TGTGCCAGCAGTCCCCTCCCTAACACTGAAGCTTTCTTT.

The chain employs TRBV4-2 and TRBJ2-7, with 9 positions matching TRBD2. After removal of 1 base from V and 0 bases from J, the junction contained 4 bases not matched to a gene. Germline CDR1 reads LGHNA; CDR2 reads YNFKEQ. The CDR3 covers 16 residues. CDR3 nucleotide sequence: TGTGCCAGCAGCCAAGCGGCGGGAGGGAGCTCCTACGAGCAGTACTTC. This encodes CASSQAAGGSSYEQYF.

The V gene is TRBV19, the J gene TRBJ2-7; D possibly corresponds to TRBD1 (6 bases). The germline gives CDR1 LNHDA, CDR2 SQIVND (reference sequence). CDR3 length: 14 residues. V dropped 2 bases and J dropped 1 base, with 9 bases sitting between them. CDR3 protein: CASSIMDSSYEQYF. The CDR3 DNA reads as TGTGCCAGTAGTATAATGGACAGTTCCTACGAGCAGTACTTC.

This chain joins TRBV4-2 and TRBJ2-1, with D hard to call. The CDR3 runs to 16 residues. Germline lookup yields CDR1 LGHNA and CDR2 YNFKEQ. The V end was cut by 0 bases, the J end by 0 bases, with 9 bases between. The CDR3 nucleotides read TGTGCCAGCAGCCAAGAGGGTCAGTTCTCCTACAATGAGCAGTTCTTC. It translates to CASSQEGQFSYNEQFF.

V and J are TRBV5-5 and TRBJ1-1, with D possibly matching TRBD1 (6 bases). V lost 7 bases, J lost 5 bases, and 9 bases lay in between. The CDR3 totals 11 residues. Germline V lookup: CDR1 SGHKS, CDR2 YYEKEE (reference sequence). This CDR3 is CASGQGTEAFF. CDR3 DNA sequence: TGTGCCAGCGGGCAGGGGACTGAAGCTTTCTTT.

The genes are TRBV18 and TRBJ2-5; D tentatively reads TRBD1 or TRBD2 (5 bases each). This CDR3 has 14 residues. Trimming took 2 bases from V and 1 from J, leaving 8 bases between them. Looked up from germline, CDR1 is KGHSH and CDR2 is LQKENI. The CDR3: CASSPGTAQETQYF. CDR3 coding DNA: TGTGCCAGCTCACCAGGGACGGCCCAAGAGACCCAGTACTTC.

This clone was picked up one time. The chain recombines TRBV5-1 with TRBJ2-3, with 10 nucleotides matching TRBD2. V shed 4 bases, J shed 4 bases, and the junction held 12 bases outside the gene matches. Germline V lookup: CDR1 SGHRS, CDR2 YFSETQ. The CDR3 extends over 17 amino acids. The CDR3 coding sequence is TGCGCCAGCAGCCCCCTAGAGCGGGGGGGCCGAGCAGATACGCAGTATTTT. Translated: CASSPLERGGRADTQYF.

The V gene is TRBV19, the J gene TRBJ2-2; D unresolved. In germline, CDR1 is LNHDA, CDR2 SQIVND (reference sequence). The V end was cut by 7 bases, the J end by 4 bases, with 16 bases between. The CDR3 totals 15 residues. This CDR3 is CASKFSSSGTGELFF. The CDR3, as DNA: TGTGCCAGTAAGTTCTCTTCGTCGGGCACCGGGGAGCTGTTTTTT.

This chain joins TRBV6-5 and TRBJ1-2, with D unclear. Trimming took 0 bases from V and 0 from J, leaving 5 bases between them. The CDR3 runs to 14 residues. Germline V gene sequence: CDR1 MNHEY, CDR2 SVGAGI. Written as DNA, the CDR3 is TGTGCCAGCAGTTACTCCTACCCTAACTATGGCTACACCTTC. Translation: CASSYSYPNYGYTF.

The chain carries TRBV9 and TRBJ2-1; 8 bases match TRBD2. The CDR3 sequence is 16 residues long. The germline gives CDR1 SGDLS, CDR2 YYNGEE. The J segment lost 2 bases and the V segment lost 0 bases, leaving 4 bases of the junction unmatched. The CDR3 sequence is CASSVDGGDTYNEQFF. CDR3 nucleotides: TGTGCCAGCAGCGTAGACGGGGGGGATACCTACAATGAGCAGTTCTTC.

The chain couples TRBV9 to TRBJ1-2; a possible D gene is TRBD1 (6 bases). Trimming took 3 bases from V and 3 from J, leaving 12 bases between them. The CDR3 loop spans 14 amino acids. Germline-derived CDR1 and CDR2 are SGDLS and YYNGEE. CDR3 sequence: CASSALGGHYGYTF. CDR3 DNA sequence: TGTGCCAGCAGCGCGCTCGGGGGCCACTATGGCTACACCTTC.

This sequence joins TRBV10-2 and TRBJ2-1; tentative D call: TRBD2 (5 bases). V was clipped by 8 bases and J by 3 bases, with 17 bases between them. CDR1 and CDR2 (germline): WSHSY, SAAADI. This CDR3 has 15 residues. In DNA, the CDR3 is TGCGCCAGCCTCAATGGAGGACCCGGCTACAATGAGCAGTTCTTC. This encodes CASLNGGPGYNEQFF.

V is TRBV18 and J is TRBJ1-2; possibly TRBD1 for D (6 bases). In germline, CDR1 is KGHSH, CDR2 LQKENI. The CDR3 is 15 residues long. V lost 1 base and J 4 bases, leaving 13 bases between the germline ends. CDR3 sequence reads: CASSPLGDNSYGYTF. DNA for the CDR3: TGTGCCAGCTCACCACTTGGGGACAACAGCTATGGCTACACCTTC.

The chain has TRBV27 and TRBJ2-1; TRBD2 matches 13 bases. The CDR3 extends over 19 amino acids. V lost 3 bases and J lost 7; bases outside the gene matches: 15. CDR1 and CDR2 from the germline V gene are MNHEY and SMNVEV (reference sequence). The DNA of the CDR3 is TGTGCCAGCAGTTTCGGGACTAGCGGGATCAGTCCCCCACGAAATGAGCAGTTCTTC. Protein: CASSFGTSGISPPRNEQFF.

The chain uses TRBV20-1 and TRBJ1-1; D uncertain. Per the germline V gene, CDR1 is DFQATT and CDR2 is SNEGSKA (reference sequence). CDR3 length: 11 amino acids. Trimming took off 4 bases at V and 2 bases at J, with 5 bases between the two ends. The CDR3 sequence is CSAKANTEAFF. The CDR3 coding sequence is TGCAGTGCTAAAGCAAACACTGAAGCTTTCTTT.

V gene TRBV28 combines with J gene TRBJ1-4, with 9 nucleotides matching TRBD1. Germline-derived CDR1 and CDR2 are MDHEN and SYDVKM. The V segment lost 8 bases and the J segment 7 bases; nucleotides outside the gene matches: 2. The CDR3 contains 12 residues. CDR3 bases: TGTGCCAGCGGGACAGGGATTGAAAAACTGTTTTTT. Translating gives CASGTGIEKLFF. Looking up the rest from reference TRBV28 and TRBJ1-4 gives the full variable domain: DVKVTQSSRYLVKRTGEKVFLECVQDMDHENMFWYRQDPGLGLRLIYFSYDVKMKEKGDIPEGYSVSREKKERFSLILESASTNQTSMYLCASGTGIEKLFFGSGTQLSVL.

CDR3 sequence (DNA): TGTGCCACACAGGGTACCTATGGCTACACCTTC. It yields the protein CATQGTYGYTF. V gene TRBV25-1 combines with J gene TRBJ1-2; the D gene is possibly TRBD1 (6 bases). V was clipped by 10 bases and J by 4 bases, with 10 bases between them. The CDR3 spans 11 residues. Germline V gene data show CDR1 as MGHDK and CDR2 as SYGVNS.

The chain carries TRBV24-1 and TRBJ2-5; TRBD1 matches at 8 bases. Losses at the gene ends were 1 base for V and 0 bases for J; bases not matched to a gene: 3. The length of the CDR3 is 16 residues. Germline assignment: CDR1 KGHDR and CDR2 SFDVKD. CDR3 sequence: CATSDFVRGHQETQYF. CDR3 in DNA: TGTGCCACCAGTGATTTTGTCAGGGGGCACCAAGAGACCCAGTACTTC.